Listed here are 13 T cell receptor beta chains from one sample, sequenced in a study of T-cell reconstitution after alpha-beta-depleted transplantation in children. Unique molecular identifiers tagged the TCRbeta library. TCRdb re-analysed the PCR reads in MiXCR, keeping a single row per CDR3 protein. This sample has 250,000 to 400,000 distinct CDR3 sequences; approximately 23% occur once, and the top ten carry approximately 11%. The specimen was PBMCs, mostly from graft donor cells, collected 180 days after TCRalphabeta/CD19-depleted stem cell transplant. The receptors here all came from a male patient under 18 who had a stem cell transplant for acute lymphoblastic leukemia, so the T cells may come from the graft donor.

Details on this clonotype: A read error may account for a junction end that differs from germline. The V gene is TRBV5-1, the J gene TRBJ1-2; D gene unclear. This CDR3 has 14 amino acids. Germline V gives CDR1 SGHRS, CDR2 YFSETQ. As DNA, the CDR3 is TGCGCCAGCAGCTTGGAAACACCCCGAGGTGGCGACACCTTC. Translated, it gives CASSLETPRGGDTF.

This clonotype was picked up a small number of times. The CDR3 spells CASSFGGQGLRETQYF. The CDR3 DNA reads TGTGCCAGCAGTTTTGGGGGACAGGGTCTTCGAGAGACCCAGTACTTC. This rearrangement joins TRBV12-3 or TRBV12-4 to TRBJ2-5; 9 bases are shared with TRBD1. The CDR3 loop spans 16 amino acids. With V trimmed by 3 bases and J by 4 bases, 9 bases remained unmatched.

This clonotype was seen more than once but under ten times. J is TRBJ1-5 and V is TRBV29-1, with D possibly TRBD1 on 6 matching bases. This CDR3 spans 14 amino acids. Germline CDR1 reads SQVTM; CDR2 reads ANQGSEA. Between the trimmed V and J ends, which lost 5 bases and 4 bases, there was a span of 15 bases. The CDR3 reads CSVTLGGLNQPQHF. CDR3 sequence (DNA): TGCAGCGTTACCTTAGGGGGACTGAATCAGCCCCAGCATTTT.

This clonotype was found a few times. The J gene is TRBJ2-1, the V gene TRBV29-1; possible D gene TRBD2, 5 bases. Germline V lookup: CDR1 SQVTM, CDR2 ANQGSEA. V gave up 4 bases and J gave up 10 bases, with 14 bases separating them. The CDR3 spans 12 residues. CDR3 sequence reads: CSVVGFSGEQFF. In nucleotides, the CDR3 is TGCAGCGTTGTTGGGTTTTCGGGGGAGCAGTTCTTC.

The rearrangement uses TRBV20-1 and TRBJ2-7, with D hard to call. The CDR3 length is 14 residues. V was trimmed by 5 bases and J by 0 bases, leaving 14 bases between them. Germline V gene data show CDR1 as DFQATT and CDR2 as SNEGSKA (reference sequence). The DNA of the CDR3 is TGCAGTGCTCTTCCTGGCTTAGGCTCCTACGAGCAGTACTTC. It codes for CSALPGLGSYEQYF.

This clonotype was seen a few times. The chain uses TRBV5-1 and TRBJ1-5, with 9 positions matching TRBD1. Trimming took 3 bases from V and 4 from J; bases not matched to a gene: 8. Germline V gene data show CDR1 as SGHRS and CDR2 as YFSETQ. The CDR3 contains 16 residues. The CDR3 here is CASSWGDRDNNQPQHF. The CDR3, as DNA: TGCGCCAGCAGCTGGGGGGACAGGGATAATAATCAGCCCCAGCATTTT.

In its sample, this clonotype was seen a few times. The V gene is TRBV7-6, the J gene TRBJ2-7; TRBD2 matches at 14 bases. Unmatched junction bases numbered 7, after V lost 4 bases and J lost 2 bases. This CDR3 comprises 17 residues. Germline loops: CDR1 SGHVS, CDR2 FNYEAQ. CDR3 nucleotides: TGTGCCAGCAGCTCCGGACTAGCGGGAGGCAGCCCCTACGAGCAGTACTTC. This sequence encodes CASSSGLAGGSPYEQYF.

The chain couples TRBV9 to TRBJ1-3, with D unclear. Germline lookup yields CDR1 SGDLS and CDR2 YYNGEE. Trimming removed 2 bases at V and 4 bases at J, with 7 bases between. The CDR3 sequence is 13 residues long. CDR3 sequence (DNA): TGTGCCAGCAGCGTGGATGTCGGAAACACCATATATTTT. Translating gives CASSVDVGNTIYF.

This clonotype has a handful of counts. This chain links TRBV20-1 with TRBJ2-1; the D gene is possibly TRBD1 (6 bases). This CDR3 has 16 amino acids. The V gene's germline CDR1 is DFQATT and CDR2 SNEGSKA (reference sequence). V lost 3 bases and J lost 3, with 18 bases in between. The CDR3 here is CSASNPPGAIYNEQFF. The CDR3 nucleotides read TGCAGTGCTAGTAACCCCCCAGGGGCCATCTACAATGAGCAGTTCTTC.

The DNA for the CDR3 is TGTGCCAGCAGCCAAGTAGTGACTACTAATGAAAAACTGTTTTTT. Encoded protein: CASSQVVTTNEKLFF. The V and J genes are TRBV14 and TRBJ1-4; D is ambiguous. Trimming took off 1 base at V and 2 bases at J, with 8 bases between the two ends. This CDR3 has 15 amino acids. CDR1 SGHDN and CDR2 FVKESK come from the germline V gene.

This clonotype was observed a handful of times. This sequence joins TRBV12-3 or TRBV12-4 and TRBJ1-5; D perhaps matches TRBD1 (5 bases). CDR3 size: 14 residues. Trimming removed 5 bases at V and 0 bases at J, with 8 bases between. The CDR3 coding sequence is TGTGCCAGCAGTCTCAGGGATAGCAATCAGCCCCAGCATTTT. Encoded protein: CASSLRDSNQPQHF.

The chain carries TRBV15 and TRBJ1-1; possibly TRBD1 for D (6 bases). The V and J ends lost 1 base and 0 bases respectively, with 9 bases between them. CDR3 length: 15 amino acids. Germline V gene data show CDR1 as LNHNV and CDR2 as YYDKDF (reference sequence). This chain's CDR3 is CATSRGTVMNTEAFF. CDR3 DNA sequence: TGTGCCACCAGCAGAGGGACAGTAATGAACACTGAAGCTTTCTTT.

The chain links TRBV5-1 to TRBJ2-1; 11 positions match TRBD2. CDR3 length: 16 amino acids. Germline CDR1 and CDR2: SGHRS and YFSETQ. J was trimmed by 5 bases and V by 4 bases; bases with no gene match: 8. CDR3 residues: CASSLTSGMGHNEQFF. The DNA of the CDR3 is TGCGCCAGCAGCCTGACTAGCGGGATGGGCCACAATGAGCAGTTCTTC.